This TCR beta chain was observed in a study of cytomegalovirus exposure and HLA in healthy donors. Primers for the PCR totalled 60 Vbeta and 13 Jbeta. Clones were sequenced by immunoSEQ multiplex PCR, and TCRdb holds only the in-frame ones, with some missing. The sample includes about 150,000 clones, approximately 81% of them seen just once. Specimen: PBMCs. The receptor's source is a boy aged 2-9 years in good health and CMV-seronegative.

The chain's CDR3 is CATSRDGTGGFGSNQPQHF. CDR3 DNA sequence: TGTGCCACCAGCAGAGACGGGACAGGGGGCTTTGGGAGCAATCAGCCCCAGCATTTT. This chain links TRBV15 with TRBJ1-5, with 12 bases lining up with TRBD1. J gave up 1 base and V 0 bases, and 7 bases lay outside the gene matches. CDR1 is LNHNV, CDR2 YYDKDF, per germline (reference sequence). This CDR3 contains 19 residues.